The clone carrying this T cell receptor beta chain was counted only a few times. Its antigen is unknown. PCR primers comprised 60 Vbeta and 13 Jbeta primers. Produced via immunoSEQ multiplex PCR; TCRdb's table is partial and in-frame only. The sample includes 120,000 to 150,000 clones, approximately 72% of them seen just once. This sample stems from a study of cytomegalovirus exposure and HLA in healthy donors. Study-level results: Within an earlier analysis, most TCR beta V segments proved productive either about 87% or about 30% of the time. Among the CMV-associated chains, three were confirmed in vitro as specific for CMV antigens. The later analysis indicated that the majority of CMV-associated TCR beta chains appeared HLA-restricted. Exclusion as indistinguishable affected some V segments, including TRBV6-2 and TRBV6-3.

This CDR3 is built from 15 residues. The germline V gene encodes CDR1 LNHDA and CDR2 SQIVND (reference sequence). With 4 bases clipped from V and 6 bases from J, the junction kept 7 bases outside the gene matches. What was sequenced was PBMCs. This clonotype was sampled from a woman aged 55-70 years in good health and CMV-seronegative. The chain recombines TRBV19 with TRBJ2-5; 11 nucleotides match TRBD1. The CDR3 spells CASSTGGQGAQTQYF. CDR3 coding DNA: TGTGCCAGTAGTACCGGAGGACAGGGGGCGCAGACCCAGTACTTC.